Presented here are 18 T cell receptor beta chains from one specimen sequenced in a study of cytomegalovirus exposure and HLA in healthy donors (dated by TCRdb to about 2017). The library was built by means of the immunoSEQ multiplex PCR assay. For the multiplex PCR, a mixture combining 60 forward primers for TCR Vbeta segments and 13 reverse primers for TCR Jbeta segments was used. TCRdb carries this immuneACCESS record with in-frame sequences only. Its versions omit some clonotypes, under half of them owing to an unresolved V gene in the studies checked, with the rest unexplained. The sample has around 90,000 clones on record, more than 55% of them singletons. The ten largest make up 2% to 2.5% of the sample. What was sequenced was PBMCs. These receptors came from a human donor in good health.

This sequence joins TRBV19 and TRBJ1-1, with 9 bases that match TRBD1. Germline V gene lookup returns CDR1 LNHDA and CDR2 SQIVND (reference sequence). V shed 1 base and J 5 bases; nucleotides not matched to a gene: 2. The CDR3 covers 14 residues. CDR3 loop: CASSIAGTGTEAFF. CDR3 DNA: TGTGCCAGTAGTATAGCCGGGACAGGGACTGAAGCTTTCTTT.

The DNA for the CDR3 is TGCGCCAGCAGCTTGACTAGCGGGGGGGCGCTGGAGACCCAGTACTTC. Protein product: CASSLTSGGALETQYF. The V gene is TRBV5-1, the J gene TRBJ2-5; 13 nucleotides align to TRBD2. Unmatched junction bases numbered 5, after V lost 1 base and J lost 5 bases. Germline V lookup: CDR1 SGHRS, CDR2 YFSETQ. The CDR3 is 16 amino acids.

This sequence joins TRBV7-3 and TRBJ2-1; the match to TRBD2 covers 13 bases. CDR3 length: 15 residues. Trimming removed 4 bases from V and 8 bases from J; junction bases left unmatched: 5. Germline CDR1 and CDR2: SGHTA and FQGTGA. The CDR3 DNA reads TGTGCCAGCAGCTCAACACTAGCGGGGGGGGATGAGCAGTTCTTC. As protein: CASSSTLAGGDEQFF.

This sequence joins TRBV6-1 and TRBJ1-6; D not resolved. Per the germline V gene, CDR1 is MNHNS and CDR2 is SASEGT. The V end lost 0 bases, the J end lost 2 bases, and 17 bases lay between the germline ends. The CDR3 is made up of 19 amino acids. CDR3 coding DNA: TGTGCCAGCAGTGAAGCCCTCCTTTTGGGCAGTACCTATAATTCACCCCTCCACTTT. Amino acid sequence: CASSEALLLGSTYNSPLHF.

This clone has a single count. The chain couples TRBV5-1 to TRBJ2-5, with 15 bases aligning to TRBD2. V trimming: 4 bases; J trimming: 6 bases; junction bases outside the gene matches: 4. Germline lookup yields CDR1 SGHRS and CDR2 YFSETQ. The CDR3 extends over 15 amino acids. The CDR3 region is CASSPGLAGGQTQYF. The CDR3 DNA sequence: TGCGCCAGCAGCCCGGGACTAGCGGGGGGACAGACCCAGTACTTC. The full variable domain, with the rest looked up from reference TRBV5-1 and TRBJ2-5, is KAGVTQTPRYLIKTRGQQVTLSCSPISGHRSVSWYQQTPGQGLQFLFEYFSETQRNKGNFPGRFSGRQFSNSRSEMNVSTLELGDSALYLCASSPGLAGGQTQYFGPGTRLLVL.

V and J are TRBV29-1 and TRBJ2-5; 9 positions agree with TRBD2. The germline CDR1 and CDR2 sequences are SQVTM and ANQGSEA. The CDR3 runs to 14 residues. Germline trimming cut 5 bases from V and 3 bases from J; bases unmatched to any gene: 7. Here the CDR3 DNA reads TGCAGCGTTACCGGGACTAGCCTCAAAGAGACCCAGTACTTC. Translating gives CSVTGTSLKETQYF.

This rearrangement joins TRBV5-6 to TRBJ1-5; D may be TRBD1 (5 bases). Germline V CDR1 and CDR2: SGHDT, YYEEEE. This CDR3 has 14 amino acids. V lost 0 bases and J lost 5, with 9 bases in between. The CDR3 loop reads CASSLAAGDQPQHF. CDR3 nucleotides: TGTGCCAGCAGCTTGGCGGCGGGGGATCAGCCCCAGCATTTT.

This rearrangement joins TRBV11-2 to TRBJ2-7; the match to TRBD2 covers 8 bases. Germline V gene lookup returns CDR1 SGHAT and CDR2 FQNNGV. J was trimmed by 1 base and V by 3 bases; bases with no gene match: 11. This CDR3 contains 17 residues. The CDR3: CASSFGPGGTLSYEQYF. CDR3 DNA: TGTGCCAGCAGCTTTGGCCCGGGGGGGACTCTATCCTACGAGCAGTACTTC.

The chain has TRBV2 and TRBJ1-5; no reliable D call. The germline V gene encodes CDR1 SNHLY and CDR2 FYNNEI. Trimming cost V 3 bases and J 6 bases, with 15 bases left between them. CDR3 length: 15 amino acids. The CDR3 loop reads CASSDEEGDFQPQHF. CDR3 in DNA: TGTGCCAGCAGTGACGAGGAGGGCGATTTTCAGCCCCAGCATTTT.

V gene TRBV25-1 combines with J gene TRBJ2-2; perhaps TRBD1 as D (5 bases). Trimming took off 8 bases at V and 6 bases at J, with 10 bases between the two ends. The CDR3 is made up of 12 amino acids. Germline values: CDR1 MGHDK, CDR2 SYGVNS. The CDR3 region has the DNA TGTGCCAGCGGACAACGTTCCGGGGAGCTGTTTTTT. Translating gives CASGQRSGELFF.

This clone came up once. This chain uses TRBV5-5 with TRBJ1-6; the D gene is possibly TRBD1 (6 bases). Germline CDR1 reads SGHKS; CDR2 reads YYEKEE (reference sequence). V was pared by 3 bases and J by 9 bases, with 13 bases between. The CDR3 loop spans 14 amino acids. Here the CDR3 reads CASSSTGTASPLHF. CDR3 DNA sequence: TGTGCCAGCAGCTCTACAGGGACCGCTTCACCCCTCCACTTT.

The CDR3 nucleotides are TGTGCCAGCAGCGTTGGACAGGCCTATGGCGGCTACACCTTC. Translating it yields CASSVGQAYGGYTF. The chain couples TRBV9 to TRBJ1-2; 7 nucleotides line up with TRBD1. The J segment lost 8 bases and the V segment lost 2 bases, leaving 9 bases of the junction unmatched. The CDR3 spans 14 residues. Germline lookup yields CDR1 SGDLS and CDR2 YYNGEE.

J is TRBJ2-7 and V is TRBV28; 7 bases fit TRBD2. The CDR3 covers 17 residues. V lost 6 bases to trimming and J lost 2 bases; unmatched junction nucleotides: 16. The V gene's germline CDR1 is MDHEN and CDR2 SYDVKM. The CDR3 spells CASSLNYGGTYPYEQYF. CDR3 DNA sequence: TGTGCCAGCAGCTTAAATTACGGGGGGACTTATCCCTACGAGCAGTACTTC. The complete variable domain, with remaining parts taken from reference TRBV28 and TRBJ2-7, reads DVKVTQSSRYLVKRTGEKVFLECVQDMDHENMFWYRQDPGLGLRLIYFSYDVKMKEKGDIPEGYSVSREKKERFSLILESASTNQTSMYLCASSLNYGGTYPYEQYFGPGTRLTVT.

The V call is TRBV5-1, the J call TRBJ2-1; 8 bases line up with TRBD1. Germline V gene data show CDR1 as SGHRS and CDR2 as YFSETQ. The CDR3 is 12 amino acids. V gave up 0 bases and J gave up 15 bases; unmatched junction bases: 5. The CDR3, as DNA: TGCGCCAGCAGCTTGGGAGGGCAGGGGGCGTTCTTC. Translated: CASSLGGQGAFF.

Only a few counts were recorded for this clone. The chain couples TRBV9 to TRBJ2-1, with 9 bases aligning to TRBD2. The CDR3 extends over 13 amino acids. CDR1 SGDLS and CDR2 YYNGEE come from the germline V gene. The ends lost 2 bases at V and 10 bases at J; junction bases unmatched: 4. CDR3 DNA sequence: TGTGCCAGCAGCGTGCTTAGCGGGGGAGAGCAGTTCTTC. This encodes CASSVLSGGEQFF.

The J gene is TRBJ2-1, the V gene TRBV5-1; the D gene is possibly TRBD1 (7 bases). V lost 6 bases and J 3 bases, leaving 13 bases between the germline ends. CDR3 size: 14 residues. In germline, CDR1 is SGHRS, CDR2 YFSETQ. The CDR3 is CASTRQGLYNEQFF. The DNA for the CDR3 is TGCGCCAGCACCCGACAGGGACTCTACAATGAGCAGTTCTTC.

This rearrangement joins TRBV5-4 to TRBJ2-4, with 8 bases fitting TRBD1. The trim removed 1 base at V and 7 bases at J, leaving 4 bases unmatched. CDR1 is SGHNT, CDR2 YYREEE, per germline (reference sequence). The CDR3 totals 14 residues. The CDR3 sequence: CASSLRQGSNIQYF. The CDR3 region has the DNA TGTGCCAGCAGCTTGAGACAGGGGAGCAACATTCAGTACTTC.

J is TRBJ2-3 and V is TRBV4-3; the D gene is possibly TRBD2 (5 bases). The CDR3 consists of 15 residues. V was trimmed by 3 bases and J by 1 base, leaving 11 bases between them. Germline V gene sequence: CDR1 LGHNA, CDR2 YSLEER. In nucleotides, the CDR3 is TGCGCCAGCAGCCACCGGGGAAGCGGCACAGATACGCAGTATTTT. Protein sequence: CASSHRGSGTDTQYF.